This T cell receptor beta chain was obtained from a study of blood T cell repertoires in COVID-19. Study overall: T cells, B-cell-depleted T cells, or PBMCs provided the cDNA or gDNA that served as material.

This CDR3 spans 18 amino acids. The junction had 13 bases not matched to a gene; V was cut back by 1 base and J by 2 bases. Germline V CDR1 and CDR2: SGDLS, YYNGEE. Patients from Seattle were sampled longitudinally, starting during active infection. Per the authors' pipeline: Amplifying reference gene primers gave estimates of nucleated cell counts. TCRdb's copy holds only in-frame clones and misses some; the assay was immunoSEQ multiplex PCR. V and J calls and clone size are copied from that table; D and trimming were computed from the DNA. The table lists approximately 500,000 clones, 85% to 90% of them singletons.

This clonotype was obtained from a woman aged 50 to 60 with COVID-19, enrolled during active disease. Sequenced sample: peripheral blood. J is TRBJ1-2 and V is TRBV9; 8 positions agree with TRBD1. The CDR3 spells CASSVRAVGTGANYGYTF. The DNA of the CDR3 is TGTGCCAGCAGCGTAAGGGCTGTTGGGACAGGAGCAAACTATGGCTACACCTTC.